This is a list of T cell receptor beta chains from one sample in a study of cytomegalovirus exposure and HLA in healthy donors. Profiled with immunoSEQ multiplex PCR; TCRdb holds only in-frame clones, not every one. The table shows roughly 130,000 clones, with about 80% occurring only once. Material for sequencing was PBMCs. These receptors were collected from a man in his forties or fifties in good health and CMV-seronegative. CDR3s leave out the opening cysteine and the closing phenylalanine or tryptophan. Where a row states a size, it is once, few, many or the class of an expanded clone; other rows omit it.

size | V | CDR3
few | TRBV5-5 | ASSLEQGAFETQY
- | TRBV6-6 | ASSRPSSGRGYEQY
- | TRBV7-3 | ASSFASGGYNEQF
- | TRBV7-3 | ASSFWSGTGELF
- | TRBV15 | ATSRLVFTDTQY
- | TRBV10-3 | AIRGTDYGYT
- | TRBV6-1 | ASSERVRDRANQPQH
- | TRBV6-4 | ASSAAGVNEQF
- | TRBV5-4 | ASSLEYQGSYEQY
- | TRBV30 | AWSNGQGVQPQH
once | TRBV2 | ASSELGLEADTQY
- | TRBV2 | ASSVAGGNTGELF
once | TRBV18 | ASLPGAGTDTQY
once | TRBV5-1 | ASSLSGANTGELF
- | TRBV4-1 | ASSRGGTVQETQY
- | TRBV5-1 | ASSYSGQGDGYT